Each of the 20 T cell receptor beta chains below was sequenced from the same sample in a study of OX40 agonist ivuxolimab in advanced cancers. TCRdb keeps only in-frame clones here, not all; method: immunoSEQ multiplex PCR. The sample includes 75,000 to 90,000 clones, 80% to 95% of them seen just once. Sample: CD4+ or CD8+ T cells sorted from blood, taken in a trial of the OX40 agonist ivuxolimab. Receptor source: an adult with an advanced solid tumor such as melanoma, head and neck, liver or kidney cancer.

CDR3 residues: CASSLDRAGDGYEQYF. In nucleotides, the CDR3 is TGTGCCAGCAGCTTAGATCGGGCGGGAGATGGGTACGAGCAGTACTTC. The chain has TRBV11-3 and TRBJ2-7; 7 bases line up with TRBD2. Losses at the gene ends were 0 bases for V and 4 bases for J; bases not matched to a gene: 9. Looked up from germline, CDR1 is SGHNT and CDR2 is YENEEA. The CDR3 extends over 16 amino acids.

The chain uses TRBV2 and TRBJ2-2; 10 bases agree with TRBD2. The CDR3 runs to 12 residues. V was clipped by 8 bases and J by 7 bases; unmatched bases: 1. Germline V gives CDR1 SNHLY, CDR2 FYNNEI. CDR3 DNA sequence: TGTGCCAGCTCTAGCGGGAGCGGGGAGCTGTTTTTT. Translating it yields CASSSGSGELFF.

The chain uses TRBV6-5 and TRBJ2-4; 7 bases fit TRBD2. Germline loops: CDR1 MNHEY, CDR2 SVGAGI. The V segment lost 2 bases and the J segment 5 bases; nucleotides outside the gene matches: 0. This CDR3 is built from 13 residues. Written as DNA, the CDR3 is TGTGCCAGCAGTTACGCGGGGGAAAACATTCAGTACTTC. Amino acids: CASSYAGENIQYF.

The chain uses TRBV19 and TRBJ2-1; D possibly corresponds to TRBD2 (5 bases). CDR3 length: 14 amino acids. Germline lookup yields CDR1 LNHDA and CDR2 SQIVND (reference sequence). Trimming removed 7 bases from V and 11 bases from J, with 21 bases in between. CDR3: CASTLTAPAGKQFF. The CDR3, as DNA: TGTGCCAGTACCTTGACCGCTCCGGCGGGTAAGCAGTTCTTC. The variable domain in full, with the rest retrieved from reference TRBV19 and TRBJ2-1, is DGGITQSPKYLFRKEGQNVTLSCEQNLNHDAMYWYRQDPGQGLRLIYYSQIVNDFQKGDIAEGYSVSREKKESFPLTVTSAQKNPTAFYLCASTLTAPAGKQFFGPGTRLTVL.

V gene TRBV5-1 combines with J gene TRBJ2-7, with 8 bases identical to TRBD1. Germline values: CDR1 SGHRS, CDR2 YFSETQ. The CDR3 extends over 13 amino acids. V lost 4 bases to trimming and J lost 1 base; unmatched junction nucleotides: 1. CDR3 sequence (DNA): TGCGCCAGCAGCCGGGACAGGTCCTACGAGCAGTACTTC. Residues: CASSRDRSYEQYF. The full variable domain, with the rest looked up from reference TRBV5-1 and TRBJ2-7, is KAGVTQTPRYLIKTRGQQVTLSCSPISGHRSVSWYQQTPGQGLQFLFEYFSETQRNKGNFPGRFSGRQFSNSRSEMNVSTLELGDSALYLCASSRDRSYEQYFGPGTRLTVT.

V is TRBV28 and J is TRBJ1-2; 7 nucleotides line up with TRBD1. With V trimmed by 6 bases and J by 1 base, 11 bases remained unmatched. The CDR3 sequence is 16 residues long. Germline assignment: CDR1 MDHEN and CDR2 SYDVKM. The CDR3 sequence: CASRDPQGTFNYGYTF. The CDR3 nucleotides read TGTGCCAGCAGGGACCCACAGGGGACTTTTAACTATGGCTACACCTTC.

This chain joins TRBV10-2 and TRBJ2-7, with 8 bases lining up with TRBD1. The CDR3 sequence is 14 residues long. The germline V gene encodes CDR1 WSHSY and CDR2 SAAADI. V lost 6 bases, J lost 9 bases, and 13 bases stayed unmatched. The CDR3 sequence is CASSGQGPTQAQYF. DNA for the CDR3: TGCGCCAGCAGCGGACAGGGCCCAACCCAGGCGCAGTACTTC.

This clone showed up just a few times. This chain joins TRBV19 and TRBJ1-4; D gene unclear. Trimming cost V 4 bases and J 11 bases, with 17 bases left between them. Germline V CDR1 and CDR2: LNHDA, SQIVND (reference sequence). The CDR3 totals 14 residues. The DNA for the CDR3 is TGTGCCAGTAGTAAATCGCAGGAAATCGGGAAACTGTTTTTT. It yields the protein CASSKSQEIGKLFF.

The chain recombines TRBV7-2 with TRBJ2-7; 7 positions agree with TRBD2. The CDR3 contains 18 residues. Germline-derived CDR1 and CDR2 are SGHTA and FQGNSA. With V trimmed by 2 bases and J by 4 bases, 17 bases remained unmatched. The CDR3 sequence is CASSLTSVFRGRGYEQYF. CDR3 DNA: TGTGCCAGCAGCTTAACTAGCGTTTTCCGAGGTCGAGGGTACGAGCAGTACTTC. Filled out from reference TRBV7-2 and TRBJ2-7, the complete variable domain reads GAGVSQSPSNKVTEKGKDVELRCDPISGHTALYWYRQSLGQGLEFLIYFQGNSAPDKSGLPSDRFSAERTGGSVSTLTIQRTQQEDSAVYLCASSLTSVFRGRGYEQYFGPGTRLTVT.

This chain joins TRBV2 and TRBJ2-7; TRBD2 matches 7 bases. The germline gives CDR1 SNHLY, CDR2 FYNNEI. V dropped 4 bases and J dropped 6; count of bases not matched to a gene: 12. The CDR3 extends over 15 amino acids. CDR3 bases: TGTGCCAGCAGTGGTGGGGGAGGGCCTCCGTTCGAGCAGTACTTC. Its translation: CASSGGGGPPFEQYF.

This chain links TRBV27 with TRBJ2-7; D is undetermined. V lost 5 bases to trimming and J lost 0 bases, with 11 bases between them. From germline, CDR1 is MNHEY and CDR2 SMNVEV (reference sequence). CDR3 size: 14 residues. The CDR3 here is CASSLYITSYEQYF. The CDR3, as DNA: TGTGCCAGCAGTCTGTACATCACCTCCTACGAGCAGTACTTC.

The V call is TRBV6-4, the J call TRBJ2-3, with 8 bases matching TRBD2. The CDR3 contains 13 residues. Losses at the gene ends were 2 bases for V and 8 bases for J; bases not matched to a gene: 3. The germline V gene has CDR1 MRHNA and CDR2 SNTAGT. The CDR3 sequence is CASSDRTSGTQYF. In DNA, the CDR3 is TGTGCCAGCAGTGACCGAACTAGCGGTACGCAGTATTTT.

CDR3 amino acids: CASSPGTTTEAFF. CDR3 sequence (DNA): TGCGCCAGCAGCCCGGGGACGACCACTGAAGCTTTCTTT. This sequence joins TRBV5-1 and TRBJ1-1, with a weak D call TRBD1 (5 bases). Germline lookup yields CDR1 SGHRS and CDR2 YFSETQ. The CDR3 runs to 13 residues. V lost 4 bases and J lost 4, with 11 bases in between. Supplemented by reference TRBV5-1 and TRBJ1-1, the full variable domain reads KAGVTQTPRYLIKTRGQQVTLSCSPISGHRSVSWYQQTPGQGLQFLFEYFSETQRNKGNFPGRFSGRQFSNSRSEMNVSTLELGDSALYLCASSPGTTTEAFFGQGTRLTVV.

The gene calls are TRBV10-3 and TRBJ2-2; D is perhaps TRBD2 (6 bases). V was shortened by 8 bases and J by 5 bases, with 9 bases between the two germline ends. CDR1 is ENHRY, CDR2 SYGVKD, per germline. CDR3 length equals 12 residues. The CDR3 spells CAISEGTGELFF. DNA for the CDR3: TGTGCCATCTCGGAGGGGACCGGGGAGCTGTTTTTT.

The V and J genes are TRBV18 and TRBJ1-1; TRBD1 aligns across 7 bases. Germline-derived CDR1 and CDR2 are KGHSH and LQKENI. The trim removed 0 bases at V and 4 bases at J, leaving 5 bases unmatched. The CDR3 covers 15 residues. CDR3 coding DNA: TGTGCCAGCTCACCACCTAACAACAGGGGCACTGAAGCTTTCTTT. Translated, it gives CASSPPNNRGTEAFF.

The rearrangement links TRBV27 to TRBJ1-3, with 8 bases identical to TRBD1. The J segment lost 0 bases and the V segment lost 7 bases, leaving 8 bases of the junction unmatched. The CDR3 length is 16 residues. CDR1 MNHEY and CDR2 SMNVEV come from the germline V gene (reference sequence). CDR3 nucleotide sequence: TGTGCCAGCAACAAGCGTACAGGGGGCTCTGGAAACACCATATATTTT. Protein product: CASNKRTGGSGNTIYF.

The rearrangement links TRBV7-3 to TRBJ2-3, with D possibly called TRBD1 or TRBD2 (5 bases each). The CDR3 has 14 amino acids. Deletions cut 5 bases from V and 5 bases from J, with 14 bases between. In germline, CDR1 is SGHTA, CDR2 FQGTGA. The CDR3 nucleotides read TGTGCCAGCAGCCTCGACCTGGGGGTAGATACGCAGTATTTT. It is translated as CASSLDLGVDTQYF.

The chain joins TRBV5-1 to TRBJ1-6, with TRBD1 as a possible D gene (6 bases). The V gene lost 1 base and the J gene lost 5 bases, with 13 bases spanning the gap. This CDR3 has 16 amino acids. CDR1 is SGHRS and CDR2 is YFSETQ in the germline V gene. CDR3 in amino acids: CASSLIGGLNNSPLHF. As DNA, the CDR3 is TGCGCCAGCAGCTTGATCGGGGGGCTGAATAATTCACCCCTCCACTTT.

The rearrangement joins TRBV6-1 to TRBJ2-4, with TRBD2 matching 13 bases. V trimming: 2 bases; J trimming: 8 bases; junction bases outside the gene matches: 6. The germline V gene has CDR1 MNHNS and CDR2 SASEGT. The CDR3 runs 16 residues. The CDR3 spells CASSEPPGLAGHIQYF. Here the CDR3 DNA reads TGTGCCAGCAGTGAACCACCGGGACTAGCGGGACACATTCAGTACTTC.

The V and J genes are TRBV28 and TRBJ1-2; 8 bases line up with TRBD1. Germline values: CDR1 MDHEN, CDR2 SYDVKM. The CDR3 length is 14 residues. With V trimmed by 4 bases and J by 6 bases, 7 bases remained unmatched. Here the CDR3 reads CASSSGQGTHGYTF. CDR3 DNA sequence: TGTGCCAGCAGTTCCGGACAGGGAACGCATGGCTACACCTTC.